This paragraph reports one T cell receptor beta chain. What it binds is not known. Some clones are missing from TCRdb's copy, which holds only in-frame ones; the method was immunoSEQ multiplex PCR. The sample has approximately 37,000 clones; about 77% are singletons. V was pared by 8 bases and J by 4 bases, with 4 bases of the junction left unmatched. CDR1 and CDR2 (germline): MNHNS, SASEGT. CDR3 size: 13 residues. In chemo-refractory metastatic non-small-cell lung cancer, patients got ipilimumab CTLA-4 blockade together with focal radiation. This sample was included in a study of radiotherapy plus CTLA-4 blockade in lung cancer. On the study more broadly: Patients showed objective responses in about 20% of cases, and disease control was achieved by 31%. Overall study results and limits: Clones derived from tumor TCRs expanded in blood after radiotherapy plus ipilimumab. Response, reportedly, was best predicted by interferon-beta along with early blood T cell clone dynamics.

The origin of this receptor is a human donor with non-small cell lung cancer who had stable disease on radiotherapy plus ipilimumab. The chain combines TRBV6-1 with TRBJ2-2; 7 bases line up with TRBD1. Source: peripheral blood, taken from a patient treated with radiotherapy plus ipilimumab. DNA of the CDR3: TGTGCCAGCCCGGGACAGACCACCGGGGAGCTGTTTTTT. Amino acid sequence: CASPGQTTGELFF.